This T cell receptor (beta chain) comes out of a study of CD8 T cells in ankylosing spondylitis. Study results and caveats: In ankylosing spondylitis patients, matched synovial fluid reportedly showed significant enrichment of disease-linked clones. Within ankylosing spondylitis blood, a TCR beta motif made up of eight highly homologous variants appeared to be characteristic. In the blood and synovial fluid of reactive arthritis, some motif variants had been previously reported.

This CDR3 region has 13 residues. V lost 9 bases and J lost 2; bases outside the gene matches: 3. From germline, CDR1 is MGHDK and CDR2 SYGVNS. This clonotype was seen more than once but under ten times. The antigen remains undetermined. Quantitative 5'-RACE with molecular barcodes generated TCR beta libraries. Each CDR3 protein gets one entry after TCRdb re-called the 5' RACE reads with MiXCR. Among approximately 500,000 distinct CDR3 sequences listed, about an eighth were seen once. The sequenced material came from blood, either unsorted or a sorted T cell fraction (not recorded which). This chain joins TRBV25-1 and TRBJ2-5; 10 nucleotides line up with TRBD2. The TCR was taken from a male donor with ankylosing spondylitis. CDR3 protein: CARRTSGQETQYF. The CDR3 region has the DNA TGTGCCAGGCGGACTAGCGGACAAGAGACCCAGTACTTC.